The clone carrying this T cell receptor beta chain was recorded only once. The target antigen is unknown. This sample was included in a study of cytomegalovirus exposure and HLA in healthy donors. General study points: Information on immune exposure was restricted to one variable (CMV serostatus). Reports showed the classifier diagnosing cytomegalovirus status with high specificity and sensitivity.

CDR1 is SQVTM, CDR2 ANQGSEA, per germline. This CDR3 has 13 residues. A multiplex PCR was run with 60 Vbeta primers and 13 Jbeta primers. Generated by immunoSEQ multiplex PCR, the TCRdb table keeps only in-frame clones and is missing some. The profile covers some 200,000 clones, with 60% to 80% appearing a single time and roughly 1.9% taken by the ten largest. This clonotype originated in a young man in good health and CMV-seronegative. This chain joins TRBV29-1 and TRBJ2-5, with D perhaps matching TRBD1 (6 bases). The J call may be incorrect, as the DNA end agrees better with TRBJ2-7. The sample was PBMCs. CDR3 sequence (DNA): TGCAGCGTTGACGAGACAGGCGGGTACGAGCAGTACTTC. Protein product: CSVDETGGYEQYF.